The 4 T cell receptor beta chains listed next were all sequenced from one sample in a study of T cells after posttransplantation cyclophosphamide. Busulfan-fludarabine conditioning, marrow transplant, and cyclophosphamide on days +3 and +4 were administered. Generated by immunoSEQ multiplex PCR, the TCRdb table keeps only in-frame clones and is missing some. The sample lists about 22,000 clones; 86% were seen once. The sample consisted of PBMCs, taken after allogeneic stem cell transplant with posttransplant cyclophosphamide. The source of these receptors is a female patient under 45 who received an allogeneic stem cell transplant from an unrelated donor, was CMV-positive, and had no GVHD. The T cells may come from the graft donor.

The V and J genes are TRBV10-1 and TRBJ2-2; 9 nucleotides line up with TRBD1. The CDR3 sequence is 16 residues long. Germline loops: CDR1 WNHNN, CDR2 SYGVQD (reference sequence). Trimming cost V 8 bases and J 0 bases; bases outside gene matches: 7. The CDR3 loop reads CASLGQGIANTGELFF. CDR3 nucleotide sequence: TGCGCCAGCCTGGGACAGGGAATCGCGAACACCGGGGAGCTGTTTTTT.

The chain employs TRBV4-2 and TRBJ2-2, with 10 bases lining up with TRBD1. Losses at the gene ends were 4 bases for V and 7 bases for J; bases not matched to a gene: 12. The CDR3 is made up of 17 amino acids. Per the germline V gene, CDR1 is LGHNA and CDR2 is YNFKEQ. DNA of the CDR3: TGTGCCAGCAGCCTCCGGGGGACAGGGGAGTTGGGCGGGGAGCTGTTTTTT. This sequence encodes CASSLRGTGELGGELFF.

V and J are TRBV6-6 and TRBJ1-5; D is uncertain. Per germline, CDR1 MNHNY and CDR2 SVGAGI (reference sequence). Trimming shortened V by 7 bases and J by 3 bases, and 19 bases separated the two germline ends. This CDR3 has 16 amino acids. This CDR3 is CASTQRTMGYNQPQHF. Written as DNA, the CDR3 is TGTGCCAGCACCCAAAGGACTATGGGGTACAATCAGCCCCAGCATTTT.

The V gene is TRBV6-1, the J gene TRBJ2-1, with 9 positions matching TRBD2. Germline V lookup: CDR1 MNHNS, CDR2 SASEGT. This CDR3 is built from 15 residues. Trimming took 3 bases from V and 4 from J; bases not matched to a gene: 4. CDR3 in amino acids: CASSDLAGIYNEQFF. The CDR3 nucleotides are TGTGCCAGCAGTGACCTAGCGGGAATTTACAATGAGCAGTTCTTC.